Listed here are 7 T cell receptor beta chains from one sample, sequenced in a study of human T cells and chemical hapten exposure. TCRdb re-analysed the RACE reads in MiXCR, keeping a single row per CDR3 protein. The table lists roughly 380,000 distinct CDR3 sequences, 4.8% of them singletons, with around 2% in the top ten. Sample time point: patch test 1, 2 weeks after DPC sensitization. Indicated treatment: therapeutic diphenylcyclopropenone sensitization with weekly scalp DPC. The sample was whole blood, taken in connection with sensitization to the hapten diphenylcyclopropenone (DPC). The receptors shown here come from a woman between 45 and 65 years old with alopecia areata. Some clones in this sample may be carry-over from other donors' samples.

This clonotype has at least ten counts. This chain uses TRBV20-1 with TRBJ1-1; D is perhaps TRBD1 (6 bases). Germline V gives CDR1 DFQATT, CDR2 SNEGSKA (reference sequence). The CDR3 runs to 13 residues. The V end was cut by 5 bases, the J end by 6 bases, with 16 bases between. This CDR3 reads CSAPMARGAEAFF. The CDR3 DNA follows: TGCAGTGCTCCAATGGCTAGGGGGGCTGAAGCTTTCTTT.

This clonotype was recorded a few times. This chain links TRBV29-1 with TRBJ2-1; 7 positions agree with TRBD2. J was trimmed by 7 bases and V by 7 bases; bases with no gene match: 7. The germline gives CDR1 SQVTM, CDR2 ANQGSEA. The CDR3 has 12 amino acids. CDR3 protein: CSAGGFWNEQFF. Here the CDR3 DNA reads TGCAGCGCCGGGGGGTTTTGGAATGAGCAGTTCTTC.

This clonotype turned up a few times. The chain carries TRBV20-1 and TRBJ1-1; 8 bases are shared with TRBD1. J lost 1 base, V lost 4 bases, and 5 bases had no gene match. Per the germline V gene, CDR1 is DFQATT and CDR2 is SNEGSKA (reference sequence). The CDR3 runs 14 residues. The CDR3 loop is CSATTDRANTEAFF. The CDR3 DNA reads as TGCAGTGCTACAACGGACAGGGCGAACACTGAAGCTTTCTTT.

This clonotype was counted ten times or more. The chain recombines TRBV20-1 with TRBJ2-3, with TRBD1 as a possible D gene (5 bases). Trimming pared 2 bases from V and 0 bases from J, leaving 9 bases between. This CDR3 has 14 amino acids. Per germline, CDR1 DFQATT and CDR2 SNEGSKA (reference sequence). The CDR3 DNA follows: TGCAGTGCTAGACCGACAGCTAGCACAGATACGCAGTATTTT. This translates into CSARPTASTDTQYF.

The chain recombines TRBV20-1 with TRBJ1-3; D call uncertain. Trimming shortened V by 4 bases and J by 0 bases, and 16 bases separated the two germline ends. Germline CDR1 reads DFQATT; CDR2 reads SNEGSKA (reference sequence). The CDR3 totals 16 residues. In nucleotides, the CDR3 is TGCAGTGCTATGGACCCCGGACTAAGCTCTGGAAACACCATATATTTT. Protein sequence: CSAMDPGLSSGNTIYF.

This clonotype has a handful of counts. V and J are TRBV7-3 and TRBJ2-1; 10 bases fit TRBD2. V gave up 5 bases and J gave up 7 bases; unmatched junction bases: 8. Germline lookup yields CDR1 SGHTA and CDR2 FQGTGA. There are 15 residues in the CDR3. The CDR3 DNA sequence: TGTGCCAGCAGCCCCAGCGGGGGGGCGAGTAATGAGCAGTTCTTC. Translating it yields CASSPSGGASNEQFF.

Ten or more counts support this clonotype. This sequence joins TRBV7-2 and TRBJ1-6, with 8 bases lining up with TRBD1. Germline CDR1 and CDR2: SGHTA and FQGNSA. CDR3 length: 15 residues. Germline trimming cut 7 bases from V and 7 bases from J; bases unmatched to any gene: 9. CDR3 sequence: CASTQGQVVNSPLHF. The CDR3 nucleotides are TGTGCCAGCACCCAGGGACAGGTTGTCAATTCACCCCTCCACTTT. Filled out from reference TRBV7-2 and TRBJ1-6, the complete variable domain reads GAGVSQSPSNKVTEKGKDVELRCDPISGHTALYWYRQSLGQGLEFLIYFQGNSAPDKSGLPSDRFSAERTGGSVSTLTIQRTQQEDSAVYLCASTQGQVVNSPLHFGNGTRLTVT.